The sequence of this T cell receptor (beta chain) was determined in a study of monozygotic twins with inflammatory bowel disease. After re-calling the 5' RACE reads, TCRdb lists one entry per CDR3 protein, DNA absent. The sample has approximately 160,000 distinct CDR3 sequences. The CDR3 spans 14 residues. Germline assignment: CDR1 SGHAT and CDR2 FQNNGV. J is TRBJ2-4 and V is TRBV11-2; TCRdb proposes TRBD1, but this gene call is untestable without DNA. The clonotype was recovered from a human donor with ulcerative colitis or Crohn's disease, or a healthy co-twin of an affected twin (not recorded which). The sample comprised blood. The CDR3 is CASSPRARKNIQYF.